A single T cell receptor beta chain is shown here with its context. Its ends do not fully match the called genes, so a read error is possible. This record belongs to a study of blood T cells in healthy people across ages. This CDR3 is 18 amino acids long. The germline V gene has CDR1 SGHTA and CDR2 FQGNSA. Primed by a sample-barcoded 5' primer and a J-beta primer mix, a second PCR proceeded for about 6 to 12 cycles. A single record per CDR3 protein comes from TCRdb applying MiXCR to the 5' RACE reads. The sample includes approximately 790,000 distinct CDR3 sequences, around 62% of them seen just once.

J is TRBJ2-1 and V is TRBV7-2; 11 bases map to TRBD2. Sequencing was performed on blood. The TCR comes from a man aged 25 to 40 in good health. The CDR3 DNA reads TGTGCCAGCAGCTTAACTAGCGGGGGAGTTATATCCTACAATGAGAAGTTCTTC. Its protein is CASSLTSGGVISYNEKFF.